Below, 2 T cell receptor beta chains from the same sample are listed, as sequenced in a study of CD8 T cells in ankylosing spondylitis. TCRdb reprocessed the 5' RACE reads via MiXCR and lists one record per CDR3 protein. Of 250,000 to 300,000 distinct CDR3 sequences listed, more than 15% are singletons. Sequencing was carried out using blood, either unsorted or a sorted T cell fraction (not recorded which). These receptors came from a male donor with ankylosing spondylitis or in good health (not recorded which).

The chain links TRBV4-1 to TRBJ2-3; D may correspond to TRBD1 or TRBD2 (6 bases each). The V and J ends lost 1 base and 4 bases respectively, with 21 bases between them. There are 18 residues in the CDR3. Germline lookup yields CDR1 MGHRA and CDR2 YSYEKL. Written as DNA, the CDR3 is TGCGCCAGCAGCCAAGTTCCCTCGGGGGCAGCTTCTCCAGATACGCAGTATTTT. This translates into CASSQVPSGAASPDTQYF.

The chain combines TRBV29-1 with TRBJ2-3; 7 nucleotides agree with TRBD2. This CDR3 spans 16 amino acids. V shed 2 bases and J 0 bases; nucleotides not matched to a gene: 8. Germline CDR1 SQVTM, CDR2 ANQGSEA. The CDR3 spells CSVELAEISSTDTQYF. The CDR3 region has the DNA TGCAGCGTTGAACTAGCGGAGATATCTAGCACAGATACGCAGTATTTT.